This T cell receptor (beta chain) stems from a study of CD8 T cells in Susac syndrome. Sequencing of TCR beta drew on CD8+ and CD4+ T cells from blood. Negative isolation was applied to CD8+ and CD4+ T cells, and FACS enrichment was applied to TEMRA cells. The CDR3 totals 14 residues. Trimming left V 4 bases short and J 4 bases short, with 14 bases between. The germline gives CDR1 SGHRS, CDR2 YFSETQ. The RNA, roughly 0.5 to 1 ug, was put through reverse transcription using random hexamers. Across 54 Vbeta and 13 Jbeta, TCR beta CDR3 was amplified with immunoSEQ multiplex PCR. TCRdb analysed the immunoSEQ multiplex PCR reads with MiXCR anew, one entry per CDR3 protein. This sample has approximately 100,000 distinct CDR3 sequences, with about 95% found just once.

The receptor's source is a human donor in good health. This chain connects TRBV5-1 to TRBJ1-2, with unresolved D. The material sequenced was CD4+ T cells from PBMCs. CDR3 sequence (DNA): TGCGCCAGCAGCCCCCTTTTGAGGGTCTATGGCTACACCTTC. It yields the protein CASSPLLRVYGYTF.